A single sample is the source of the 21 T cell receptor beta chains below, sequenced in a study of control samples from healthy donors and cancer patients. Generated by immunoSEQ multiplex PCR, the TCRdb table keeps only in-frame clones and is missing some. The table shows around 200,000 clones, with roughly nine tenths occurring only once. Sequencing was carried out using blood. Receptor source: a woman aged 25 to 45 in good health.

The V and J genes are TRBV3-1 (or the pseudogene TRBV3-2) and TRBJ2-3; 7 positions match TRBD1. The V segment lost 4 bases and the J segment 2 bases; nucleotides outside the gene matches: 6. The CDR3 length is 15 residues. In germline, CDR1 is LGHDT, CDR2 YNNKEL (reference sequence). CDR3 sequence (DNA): TGTGCCAGCAGCCGAGACAGGGCGACCACAGATACGCAGTATTTT. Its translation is CASSRDRATTDTQYF.

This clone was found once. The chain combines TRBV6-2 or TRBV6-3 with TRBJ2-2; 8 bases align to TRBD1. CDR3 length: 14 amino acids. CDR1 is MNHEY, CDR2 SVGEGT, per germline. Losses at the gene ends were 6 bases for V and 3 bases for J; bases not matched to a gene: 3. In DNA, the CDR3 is TGTGCCAGCAGCAACAGGGGGGACACCGGGGAGCTGTTTTTT. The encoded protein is CASSNRGDTGELFF.

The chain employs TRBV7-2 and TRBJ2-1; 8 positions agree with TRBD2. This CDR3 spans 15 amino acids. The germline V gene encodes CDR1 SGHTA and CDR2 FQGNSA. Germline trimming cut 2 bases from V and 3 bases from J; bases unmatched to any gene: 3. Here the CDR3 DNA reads TGTGCCAGCAGCTTACGCCGGGGGGGCTACAATGAGCAGTTCTTC. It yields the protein CASSLRRGGYNEQFF.

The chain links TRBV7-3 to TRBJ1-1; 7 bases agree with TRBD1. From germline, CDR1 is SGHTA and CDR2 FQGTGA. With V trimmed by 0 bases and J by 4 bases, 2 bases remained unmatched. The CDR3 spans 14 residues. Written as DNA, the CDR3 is TGTGCCAGCAGCTTAACAGGGGGCGTCACTGAAGCTTTCTTT. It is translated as CASSLTGGVTEAFF. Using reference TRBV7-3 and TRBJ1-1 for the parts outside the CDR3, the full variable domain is GAGVSQTPSNKVTEKGKYVELRCDPISGHTALYWYRQSLGQGPEFLIYFQGTGAADDSGLPNDRFFAVRPEGSVSTLKIQRTERGDSAVYLCASSLTGGVTEAFFGQGTRLTVV.

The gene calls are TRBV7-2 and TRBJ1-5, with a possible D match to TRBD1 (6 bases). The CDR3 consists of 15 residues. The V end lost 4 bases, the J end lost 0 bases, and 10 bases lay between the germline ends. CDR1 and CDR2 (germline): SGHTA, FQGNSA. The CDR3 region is CASSSQGYSNQPQHF. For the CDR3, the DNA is TGTGCCAGCAGCTCTCAGGGGTATAGCAATCAGCCCCAGCATTTT.

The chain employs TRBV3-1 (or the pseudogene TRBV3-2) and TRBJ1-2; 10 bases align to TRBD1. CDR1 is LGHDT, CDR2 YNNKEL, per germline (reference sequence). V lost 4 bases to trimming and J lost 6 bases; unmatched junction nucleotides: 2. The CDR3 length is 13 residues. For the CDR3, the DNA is TGTGCCAGCAGCCGGGGGACAGGGGATGGCTACACCTTC. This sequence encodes CASSRGTGDGYTF.

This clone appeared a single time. CDR3 amino acids: CASSPSGGRPKNIQYF. DNA for the CDR3: TGCGCCAGCAGCCCGTCCGGGGGCCGGCCAAAAAACATTCAGTACTTC. The genes are TRBV5-1 and TRBJ2-4; D may match TRBD1 or TRBD2 (6 bases each). Trimming removed 4 bases from V and 4 bases from J, with 18 bases in between. CDR1 is SGHRS, CDR2 YFSETQ, per germline. The CDR3 is 16 amino acids.

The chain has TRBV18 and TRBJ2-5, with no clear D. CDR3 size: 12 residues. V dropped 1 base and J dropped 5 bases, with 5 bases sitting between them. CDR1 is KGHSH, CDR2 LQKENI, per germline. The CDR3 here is CASSPRRETQYF. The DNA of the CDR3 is TGTGCCAGCTCACCACGCAGGGAGACCCAGTACTTC.

This CDR3 is CAWSVEGLAEPYEQYF. The CDR3 bases are TGTGCCTGGAGTGTAGAAGGACTAGCGGAGCCCTACGAGCAGTACTTC. The V call is TRBV30, the J call TRBJ2-7; TRBD2 matches 10 bases. V was clipped by 0 bases and J by 2 bases; unmatched bases: 7. Germline CDR1 GTSNPN, CDR2 SVGIG (reference sequence). The CDR3 runs to 16 residues. The complete variable domain, with remaining parts taken from reference TRBV30 and TRBJ2-7, reads SQTIHQWPATLVQPVGSPLSLECTVEGTSNPNLYWYRQAAGRGLQLLFYSVGIGQISSEVPQNLSASRPQDRQFILSSKKLLLSDSGFYLCAWSVEGLAEPYEQYFGPGTRLTVT.

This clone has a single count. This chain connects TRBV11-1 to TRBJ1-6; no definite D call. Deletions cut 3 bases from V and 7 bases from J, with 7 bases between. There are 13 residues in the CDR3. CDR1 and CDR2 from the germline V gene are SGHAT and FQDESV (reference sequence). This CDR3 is CASSLGRNSPLHF. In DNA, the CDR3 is TGTGCCAGCAGCTTGGGCAGAAATTCACCCCTCCACTTT. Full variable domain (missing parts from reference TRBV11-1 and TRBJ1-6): EAEVAQSPRYKITEKSQAVAFWCDPISGHATLYWYRQILGQGPELLVQFQDESVVDDSQLPKDRFSAERLKGVDSTLKIQPAELGDSAMYLCASSLGRNSPLHFGNGTRLTVT.

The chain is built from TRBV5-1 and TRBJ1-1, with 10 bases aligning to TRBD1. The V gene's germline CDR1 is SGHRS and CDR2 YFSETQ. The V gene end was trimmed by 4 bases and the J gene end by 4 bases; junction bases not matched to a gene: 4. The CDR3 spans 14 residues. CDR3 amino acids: CASSLWTGGTEAFF. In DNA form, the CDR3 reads TGCGCCAGCAGCCTGTGGACAGGGGGCACTGAAGCTTTCTTT. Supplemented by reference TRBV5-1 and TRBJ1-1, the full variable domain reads KAGVTQTPRYLIKTRGQQVTLSCSPISGHRSVSWYQQTPGQGLQFLFEYFSETQRNKGNFPGRFSGRQFSNSRSEMNVSTLELGDSALYLCASSLWTGGTEAFFGQGTRLTVV.

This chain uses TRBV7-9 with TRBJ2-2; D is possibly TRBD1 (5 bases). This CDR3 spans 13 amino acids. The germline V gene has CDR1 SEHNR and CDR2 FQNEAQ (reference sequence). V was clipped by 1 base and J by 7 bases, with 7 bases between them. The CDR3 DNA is TGTGCCAGCAGCTTAGTAGGGGTCGGGGAGCTGTTTTTT. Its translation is CASSLVGVGELFF.

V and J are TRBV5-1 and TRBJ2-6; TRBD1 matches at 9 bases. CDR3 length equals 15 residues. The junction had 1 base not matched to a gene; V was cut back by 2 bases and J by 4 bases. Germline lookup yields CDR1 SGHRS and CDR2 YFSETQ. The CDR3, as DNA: TGCGCCAGCAGCTTACAGGGGGCGGGGGCCAACGTCCTGACTTTC. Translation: CASSLQGAGANVLTF. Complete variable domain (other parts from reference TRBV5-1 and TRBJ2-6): KAGVTQTPRYLIKTRGQQVTLSCSPISGHRSVSWYQQTPGQGLQFLFEYFSETQRNKGNFPGRFSGRQFSNSRSEMNVSTLELGDSALYLCASSLQGAGANVLTFGAGSRLTVL.

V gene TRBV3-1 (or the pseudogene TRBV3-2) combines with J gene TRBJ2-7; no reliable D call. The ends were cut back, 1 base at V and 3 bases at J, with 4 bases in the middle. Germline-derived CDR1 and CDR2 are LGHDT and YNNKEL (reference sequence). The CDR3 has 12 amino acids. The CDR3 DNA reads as TGTGCCAGCAGCCAAGCGGGCTACGAGCAGTACTTC. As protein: CASSQAGYEQYF.

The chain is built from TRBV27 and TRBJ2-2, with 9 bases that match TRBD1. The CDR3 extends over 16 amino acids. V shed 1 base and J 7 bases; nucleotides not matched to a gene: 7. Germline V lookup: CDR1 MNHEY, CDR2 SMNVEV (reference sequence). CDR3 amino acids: CASSLLGTGRSGELFF. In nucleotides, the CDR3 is TGTGCCAGCAGTTTATTGGGGACAGGGCGGAGCGGGGAGCTGTTTTTT.

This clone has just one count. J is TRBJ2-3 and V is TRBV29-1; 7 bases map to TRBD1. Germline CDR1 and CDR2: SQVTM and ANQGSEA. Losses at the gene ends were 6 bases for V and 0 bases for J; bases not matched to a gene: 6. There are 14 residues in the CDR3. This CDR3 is CSVNTGASTDTQYF. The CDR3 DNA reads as TGCAGCGTCAATACAGGGGCTAGCACAGATACGCAGTATTTT.

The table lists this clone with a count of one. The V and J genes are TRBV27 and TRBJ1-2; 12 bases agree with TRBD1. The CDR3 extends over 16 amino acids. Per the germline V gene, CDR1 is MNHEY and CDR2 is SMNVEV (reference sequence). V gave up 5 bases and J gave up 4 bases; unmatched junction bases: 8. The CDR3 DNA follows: TGTGCCAGCAGTCCCGGGACAGGGGGCGCTGGCTATGGCTACACCTTC. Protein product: CASSPGTGGAGYGYTF.

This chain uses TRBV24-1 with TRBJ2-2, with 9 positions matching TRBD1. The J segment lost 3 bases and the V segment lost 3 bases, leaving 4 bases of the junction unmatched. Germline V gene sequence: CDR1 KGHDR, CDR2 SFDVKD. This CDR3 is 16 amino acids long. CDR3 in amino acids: CATSDGTGWDTGELFF. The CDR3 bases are TGTGCCACCAGTGATGGGACAGGGTGGGACACCGGGGAGCTGTTTTTT.

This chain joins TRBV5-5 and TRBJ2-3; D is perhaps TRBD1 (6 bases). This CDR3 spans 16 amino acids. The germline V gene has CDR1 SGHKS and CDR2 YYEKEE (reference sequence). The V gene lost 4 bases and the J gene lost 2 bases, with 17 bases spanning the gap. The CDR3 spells CASSPGQTPNTDTQYF. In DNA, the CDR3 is TGTGCCAGCAGCCCCGGACAGACTCCTAACACAGATACGCAGTATTTT.

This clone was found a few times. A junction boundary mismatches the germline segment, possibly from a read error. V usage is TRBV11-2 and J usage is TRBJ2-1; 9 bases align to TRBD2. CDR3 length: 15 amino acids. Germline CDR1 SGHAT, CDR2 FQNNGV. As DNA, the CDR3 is TGTGCCAGCAGCGACCTAGCGGGATCCTTCAATGAGCAGTTCTTC. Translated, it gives CASSDLAGSFNEQFF.

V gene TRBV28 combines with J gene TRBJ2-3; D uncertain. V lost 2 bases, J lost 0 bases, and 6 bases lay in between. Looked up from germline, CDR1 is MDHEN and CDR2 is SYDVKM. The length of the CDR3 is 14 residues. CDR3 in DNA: TGTGCCAGCAGTTTACCAGGTAGCACAGATACGCAGTATTTT. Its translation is CASSLPGSTDTQYF.